This T cell receptor beta chain appears in the sequencing data of a study of esophageal squamous cell carcinoma under preoperative chemotherapy. For the study at large: Both tumor-infiltrating lymphocytes and peripheral blood T cells had their TCR repertoires profiled. Overall study findings and caveats: After treatment, tumor-infiltrating lymphocytes apparently came partly from blood T cells. Tumor-infiltrating lymphocytes showed no significant post-chemotherapy TCR diversity increase, unlike peripheral T cells. Abundant clones tended to shrink rather than expand after paclitaxel-nedaplatin.

Worth noting for this clonotype: Its cognate antigen is unknown. Germline is not matched at one junction end, which may reflect a read error.

TCRdb re-derived calls from the PCR reads in MiXCR, one entry per CDR3 protein. The repertoire consists of about 20,000 distinct CDR3 sequences, with roughly 50% occurring once and the leading ten covering 29%. Time point in this sample: after preoperative PTX-NDP chemotherapy. The CDR3 sequence is 15 residues long. From germline, CDR1 is MNHNS and CDR2 SASEGT. V and J are TRBV6-1 and TRBJ2-6; D is tentatively TRBD1 or TRBD2 (5 bases each). The receptor was isolated from a human donor with esophageal squamous cell carcinoma. The donor label of this sample is uncertain. The sample was taken from a patient given preoperative chemotherapy. Written as DNA, the CDR3 is TGTGCCAGCGGGGGTGTACCGCCCCGGGCCAACGTGCTGACTTTC. Translating gives CASGGVPPRANVLTF.